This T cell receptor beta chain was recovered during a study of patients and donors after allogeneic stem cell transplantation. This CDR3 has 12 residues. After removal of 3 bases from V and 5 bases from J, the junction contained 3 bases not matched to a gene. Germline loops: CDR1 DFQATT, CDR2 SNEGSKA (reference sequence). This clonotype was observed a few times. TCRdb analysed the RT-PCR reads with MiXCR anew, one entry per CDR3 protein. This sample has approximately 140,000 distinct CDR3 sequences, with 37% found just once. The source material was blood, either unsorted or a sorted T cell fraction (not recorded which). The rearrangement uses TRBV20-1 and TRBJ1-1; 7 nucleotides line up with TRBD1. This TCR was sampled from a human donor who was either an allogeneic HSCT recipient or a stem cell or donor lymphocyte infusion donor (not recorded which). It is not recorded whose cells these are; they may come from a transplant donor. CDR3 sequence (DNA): TGCAGTGCTAGCAGACAGGGTACTGAAGCTTTCTTT. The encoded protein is CSASRQGTEAFF.